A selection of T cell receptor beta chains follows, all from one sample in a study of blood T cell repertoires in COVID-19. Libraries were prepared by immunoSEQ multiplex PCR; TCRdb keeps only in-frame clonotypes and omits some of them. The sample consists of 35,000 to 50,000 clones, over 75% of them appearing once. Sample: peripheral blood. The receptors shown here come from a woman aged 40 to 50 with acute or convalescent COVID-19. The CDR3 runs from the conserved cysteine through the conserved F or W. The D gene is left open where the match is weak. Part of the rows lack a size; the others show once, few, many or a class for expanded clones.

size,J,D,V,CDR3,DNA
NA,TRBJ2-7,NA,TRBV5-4,CASSLASGREQYF,TGTGCCAGCAGCTTGGCCTCCGGTCGCGAGCAGTACTTC
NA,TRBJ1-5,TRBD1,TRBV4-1,CASSWTGDPQPQHF,TGCGCCAGCAGCTGGACAGGGGACCCCCAGCCCCAGCATTTT
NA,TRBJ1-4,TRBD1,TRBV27,CASSLSESQGKLFF,TGTGCCAGCAGTTTATCGGAGTCACAGGGGAAACTGTTTTTT
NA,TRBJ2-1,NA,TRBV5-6,CASSRPSYEQFF,TGTGCCAGCAGCCGACCTAGCTATGAGCAGTTCTTC
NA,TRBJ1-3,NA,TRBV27,CASSGGIGNTIYF,TGTGCCAGCAGTGGAGGGATTGGAAACACCATATATTTT
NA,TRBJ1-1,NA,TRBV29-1,CSVDLAGANTEAFF,TGCAGCGTTGACTTAGCAGGGGCGAACACTGAAGCTTTCTTT
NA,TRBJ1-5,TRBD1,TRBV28,CASSPPYRGVSQPQHF,TGTGCCAGCAGCCCCCCGTACAGGGGAGTAAGTCAGCCCCAGCATTTT
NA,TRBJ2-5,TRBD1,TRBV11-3,CASSRRSPAGQALGETQYF,TGTGCCAGCAGCCGACGAAGTCCCGCGGGACAGGCCCTAGGGGAGACCCAGTACTTC
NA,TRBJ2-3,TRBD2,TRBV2,CASTDGLAGDTDTQYF,TGTGCCAGCACCGACGGGCTAGCGGGGGACACAGATACGCAGTATTTT
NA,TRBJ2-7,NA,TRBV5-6,CASSYSGKSTYEQYF,TGTGCCAGCAGTTACTCCGGTAAATCTACCTACGAGCAGTACTTC
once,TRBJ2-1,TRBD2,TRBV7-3,CASSPSGGEYNEQFF,TGTGCCAGCAGCCCTAGCGGGGGGGAGTACAATGAGCAGTTCTTC
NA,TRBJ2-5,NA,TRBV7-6,CASSLGRGYQETQYF,TGTGCCAGCAGCTTAGGGAGAGGGTACCAAGAGACCCAGTACTTC
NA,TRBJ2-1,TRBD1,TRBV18,CASSPTSRQGDEQFF,TGTGCCAGCTCCCCCACATCGCGGCAGGGGGATGAGCAGTTCTTC
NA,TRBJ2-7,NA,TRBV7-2,CASSPPSSYEQYF,TGTGCCAGCAGCCCCCCCAGCTCCTACGAGCAGTACTTC
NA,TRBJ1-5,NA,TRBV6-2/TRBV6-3,CASSVVSNQPQHF,TGTGCCAGCAGTGTCGTGTCCAATCAGCCCCAGCATTTT
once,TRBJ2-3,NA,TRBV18,CASSPRRTDTQYF,TGTGCCAGCTCACCGAGGCGGACAGATACGCAGTATTTT
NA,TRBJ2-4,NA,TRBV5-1,CASSLAQGSDIQYF,TGCGCCAGCAGCTTGGCGCAGGGATCGGACATTCAGTACTTC
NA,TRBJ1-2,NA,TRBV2,CASSEWQEGYGYTF,TGTGCCAGCAGTGAATGGCAGGAAGGCTATGGCTACACCTTC
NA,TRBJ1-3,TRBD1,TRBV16,CASSQDRVTGNTIYF,TGTGCCAGCAGCCAAGACAGGGTCACTGGAAACACCATATATTTT
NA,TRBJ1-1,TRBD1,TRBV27,CASSLWDSPRAFF,TGTGCCAGCAGTCTCTGGGACAGCCCGCGGGCTTTCTTT
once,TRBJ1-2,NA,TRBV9,CASSTHYGYTF,TGTGCCAGCAGCACTCACTATGGCTACACCTTC
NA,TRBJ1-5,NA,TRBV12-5,CASARPGDGQPQHF,TGTGCTAGTGCCCGCCCCGGGGATGGTCAGCCCCAGCATTTT
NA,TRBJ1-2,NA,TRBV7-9,CASSFGGLGYGYTF,TGTGCCAGCAGCTTCGGGGGTTTGGGCTATGGCTACACCTTC
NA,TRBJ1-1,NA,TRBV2,CASSYSESRNTEAFF,TGTGCCAGCAGCTACAGTGAAAGTAGGAACACTGAAGCTTTCTTT
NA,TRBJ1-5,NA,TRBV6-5,CASSQQGPQPQHF,TGTGCCAGCAGCCAACAGGGTCCGCAGCCCCAGCATTTT
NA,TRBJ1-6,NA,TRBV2,CASSAPGGETPLHF,TGTGCCAGCAGTGCCCCGGGGGGGGAAACACCCCTCCACTTT
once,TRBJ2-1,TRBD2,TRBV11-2,CASSLSGRAQDEQFF,TGTGCCAGCAGCTTATCCGGGAGGGCCCAGGATGAGCAGTTCTTC
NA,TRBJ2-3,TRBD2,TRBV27,CASSLGTSGKTDTQYF,TGTGCCAGCAGTTTGGGGACTAGCGGGAAGACAGATACGCAGTATTTT
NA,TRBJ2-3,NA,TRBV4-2,CASRLESTDTQYF,TGTGCCAGCAGACTAGAGAGCACAGATACGCAGTATTTT
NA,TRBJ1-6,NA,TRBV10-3,CAISRGPGNNSPLHF,TGTGCCATCAGCCGCGGACCAGGGAATAATTCACCCCTCCACTTT
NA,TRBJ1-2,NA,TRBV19,CASSIDRTANGYTF,TGTGCCAGTAGTATAGATCGGACAGCGAATGGCTACACCTTC
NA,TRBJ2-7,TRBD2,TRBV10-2,CASSESTSGIYEQYF,TGCGCCAGCAGTGAGTCGACTAGCGGGATCTACGAGCAGTACTTC
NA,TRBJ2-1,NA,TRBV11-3,CASSKGGGPFSHNEQFF,TGTGCCAGCAGCAAGGGGGGGGGCCCCTTCTCTCACAATGAGCAGTTCTTC
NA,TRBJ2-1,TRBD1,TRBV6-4,CASSDGTGDWNEQFF,TGTGCCAGCAGTGACGGGACAGGGGACTGGAATGAGCAGTTCTTC
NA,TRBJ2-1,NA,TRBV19,CASSGGFPSYNEQFF,TGTGCCAGTTCTGGGGGCTTCCCCTCCTACAATGAGCAGTTCTTC
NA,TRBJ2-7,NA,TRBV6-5,CASSRTSNYEQYF,TGTGCCAGCAGTCGAACTAGCAACTACGAGCAGTACTTC
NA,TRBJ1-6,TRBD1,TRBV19,CASSVSTGRPLHF,TGTGCCAGTAGTGTTTCGACAGGGCGTCCCCTCCACTTT
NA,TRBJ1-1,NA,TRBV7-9,CASSSQGPGGAFF,TGTGCCAGCAGCTCCCAGGGTCCCGGGGGAGCTTTCTTT
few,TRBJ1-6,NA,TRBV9,CASSVENQGMWDSPLHF,TGTGCCAGCAGCGTAGAGAATCAGGGCATGTGGGATTCACCCCTCCACTTT
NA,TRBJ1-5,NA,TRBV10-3,CAISPQGSNQPQHF,TGTGCCATCAGTCCGCAGGGGAGCAATCAGCCCCAGCATTTT